These 3 T cell receptor beta chains were sequenced from one sample in a study of response to subunit inactivated influenza vaccine. A single record per CDR3 protein comes from TCRdb applying MiXCR to the RT-PCR reads. Here the sample spans about 650,000 distinct CDR3 sequences, 15% to 19% being singletons. Source: PBMCs from blood, taken 11 to 12 days after vaccination. The source of these receptors is a man aged 45-65 years who received an inactivated influenza vaccine.

This sequence joins TRBV6-1 and TRBJ2-1; the match to TRBD2 covers 8 bases. Trimming removed 8 bases from V and 13 bases from J; junction bases left unmatched: 10. Germline assignment: CDR1 MNHNS and CDR2 SASEGT. This CDR3 contains 12 residues. CDR3 coding DNA: TGTGCCAGCCAGCCCGAGAGCGGGGGACAGTTCTTC. This codes for CASQPESGGQFF.

Many counts were recorded for this clonotype. V and J are TRBV12-3 or TRBV12-4 and TRBJ2-2; tentatively, D is TRBD1 (5 bases). V lost 6 bases and J 7 bases, leaving 15 bases between the germline ends. This CDR3 contains 14 residues. The CDR3 sequence is CASRAPGSVGELFF. Here the CDR3 DNA reads TGTGCCAGCAGAGCTCCAGGGTCGGTCGGGGAGCTGTTTTTT.

The CDR3 reads CASSWAWTEQFF. DNA of the CDR3: TGTGCCAGCAGTTGGGCTTGGACTGAGCAGTTCTTC. This sequence joins TRBV6-2 or TRBV6-3 and TRBJ2-1; unclear D gene. V lost 4 bases and J lost 9, with 10 bases in between. CDR1 and CDR2 from the germline V gene are MNHEY and SVGEGT. CDR3 length equals 12 residues.